These 2 T cell receptor beta chains were all obtained from the same sample, sequenced in a study of T cell responses to AZD1222 COVID-19 vaccine. Repertoires were generated with immunoSEQ multiplex PCR, while TCRdb's copy carries only in-frame clones and drops some. The sample contains some 87,000 clones, roughly 89% of which appear only once. The sample was peripheral blood, taken on day 0 of MenACWY control vaccination. The source is an adult in good health.

V gene TRBV29-1 combines with J gene TRBJ1-6; D is possibly TRBD1 (5 bases). V dropped 4 bases and J dropped 8 bases, with 15 bases sitting between them. Germline-derived CDR1 and CDR2 are SQVTM and ANQGSEA. This CDR3 contains 14 residues. The CDR3 reads CSVGGRDLYSPLHF. The CDR3 DNA reads TGCAGCGTTGGCGGCAGGGATCTTTATTCACCCCTCCACTTT. Full variable domain (remainder filled in from reference TRBV29-1 and TRBJ1-6): SAVISQKPSRDICQRGTSLTIQCQVDSQVTMMFWYRQQPGQSLTLIATANQGSEATYESGFVIDKFPISRPNLTFSTLTVSNMSPEDSSIYLCSVGGRDLYSPLHFGNGTRLTVT.

This clone was seen once. V usage is TRBV28 and J usage is TRBJ2-3, with D maybe TRBD1 (7 bases). Germline V gene lookup returns CDR1 MDHEN and CDR2 SYDVKM. V shed 1 base and J shed 3 bases, with 11 bases lying between them. There are 15 residues in the CDR3. The CDR3 nucleotides are TGTGCCAGCAGTTTATATCAGGGGGGAACAGATACGCAGTATTTT. This translates into CASSLYQGGTDTQYF.